The 20 T cell receptor beta chains listed next were all sequenced from one sample in a study of shared clonotypes between healthy human individuals. The method was immunoSEQ multiplex PCR; TCRdb's version includes in-frame clones alone and lacks a portion of them. The sample carries some 2,500,000 clones, just under 95% recorded once. Sequencing used naive CD4+ T cells from PBMCs. Subset reported: CD45RA+ positively selected. These receptors originate from a man aged 18 to 35 in good health. Some clones in this sample may be carry-over from other donors' samples.

V is TRBV5-1 and J is TRBJ2-5; TRBD2 aligns across 14 bases. V lost 0 bases and J lost 5; bases outside the gene matches: 3. The CDR3 is 16 residues long. Germline CDR1 reads SGHRS; CDR2 reads YFSETQ. As DNA, the CDR3 is TGCGCCAGCAGCTTGGTAGGGACTAGCGGGGGTGAGACCCAGTACTTC. Translating it yields CASSLVGTSGGETQYF.

The sample holds a few counts of this clone. The rearrangement joins TRBV7-2 to TRBJ1-3; D is unclear. V lost 5 bases to trimming and J lost 0 bases, with 5 bases between them. Germline CDR1 is SGHTA and CDR2 is FQGNSA. The CDR3 totals 13 residues. The CDR3 region has the DNA TGTGCCAGCAGCAAGGACTCTGGAAACACCATATATTTT. Protein sequence: CASSKDSGNTIYF.

This chain connects TRBV10-2 to TRBJ2-1; 12 nucleotides line up with TRBD2. V trimming: 6 bases; J trimming: 9 bases; junction bases outside the gene matches: 6. Per germline, CDR1 WSHSY and CDR2 SAAADI. The CDR3 has 14 residues. The CDR3 nucleotides read TGCGCCAGCAGGACTAGCGGGAGTGGGGGTGAGCAGTTCTTC. Its translation: CASRTSGSGGEQFF.

The chain employs TRBV28 and TRBJ2-7; TRBD1 matches at 9 bases. V was clipped by 11 bases and J by 6 bases; unmatched bases: 17. The CDR3 runs to 15 residues. Germline CDR1 MDHEN, CDR2 SYDVKM. The CDR3 nucleotides are TGTGCCGCCGTACCTCTTCCGGGACAGGGAGGCGAGCAGTACTTC. Its translation is CAAVPLPGQGGEQYF.

The chain recombines TRBV7-8 with TRBJ1-5; TRBD1 aligns across 8 bases. The CDR3 sequence is 15 residues long. V gave up 3 bases and J gave up 1 base; unmatched junction bases: 2. CDR1 SGHVS and CDR2 FQNEAQ come from the germline V gene. The CDR3 coding sequence is TGTGCCAGCAGCTTGGACAGGGAGAGCAATCAGCCCCAGCATTTT. Translating it yields CASSLDRESNQPQHF.

Regarding this clone: One end of the junction varies from germline; a read error may be responsible. The CDR3, as DNA: TGTGCCAGCAGCGAATATACGAGGGGGCGGAGGTACGAGCAGTACTTC. This translates into CASSEYTRGRRYEQYF. V gene TRBV25-1 combines with J gene TRBJ2-7; 7 bases are a match to TRBD1. CDR1 and CDR2 from the germline V gene are MGHDK and SYGVNS. The CDR3 runs to 16 residues.

As regards this clone: Other DNA sequences in this specimen translate into the identical CDR3. The genes are TRBV19 and TRBJ1-1; D is unresolved. The germline gives CDR1 LNHDA, CDR2 SQIVND (reference sequence). The V end lost 1 base, the J end lost 4 bases, and 7 bases lay between the germline ends. The CDR3 runs 13 residues. For the CDR3, the DNA is TGTGCCAGTAGTATAGTTGGACTCACTGAAGCTTTCTTT. Amino acids: CASSIVGLTEAFF.

This clone was detected once. The chain carries TRBV30 and TRBJ2-3, with D perhaps TRBD1 (6 bases). Germline lookup yields CDR1 GTSNPN and CDR2 SVGIG (reference sequence). This CDR3 region has 14 residues. The ends were cut back, 4 bases at V and 2 bases at J, with 13 bases in the middle. CDR3 amino acids: CAWTGTQNTDTQYF. DNA for the CDR3: TGTGCCTGGACCGGGACACAGAACACAGATACGCAGTATTTT.

V and J are TRBV6-6 and TRBJ2-7; D perhaps matches TRBD2 (7 bases). The CDR3 covers 15 residues. Germline assignment: CDR1 MNHNY and CDR2 SVGAGI (reference sequence). V shed 8 bases and J shed 5 bases, with 22 bases lying between them. The CDR3 DNA follows: TGTGCCAGCCAAAGGAGGGAACGGGGGGCGGACGAGCAGTACTTC. The encoded protein is CASQRRERGADEQYF.

The chain is built from TRBV7-2 and TRBJ2-1; a possible D gene is TRBD2 (5 bases). CDR1 and CDR2 from the germline V gene are SGHTA and FQGNSA. V was clipped by 2 bases and J by 4 bases, with 12 bases between them. There are 15 residues in the CDR3. The CDR3 protein is CASSLQADEYNEQFF. The CDR3, as DNA: TGTGCCAGCAGCTTACAAGCGGATGAGTACAATGAGCAGTTCTTC.

V usage is TRBV10-2 and J usage is TRBJ2-7; unclear D gene. The CDR3 loop spans 14 amino acids. Germline CDR1 and CDR2: WSHSY and SAAADI. Trimming left V 5 bases short and J 3 bases short, with 14 bases between. CDR3 loop: CASSLAGPSYEQYF. For the CDR3, the DNA is TGCGCCAGCAGTTTGGCCGGCCCCAGCTACGAGCAGTACTTC.

The J gene is TRBJ1-2, the V gene TRBV6-1, with TRBD1 matching 7 bases. Germline assignment: CDR1 MNHNS and CDR2 SASEGT. Losses at the gene ends were 3 bases for V and 4 bases for J; bases not matched to a gene: 14. The CDR3 contains 17 residues. CDR3 in amino acids: CASSDSLFTGDSYGYTF. The CDR3 nucleotides read TGTGCCAGCAGTGATAGCCTCTTTACAGGGGATTCCTATGGCTACACCTTC.

In its sample, this clone was seen once. The gene calls are TRBV6-1 and TRBJ1-5, with no clear D. The V end lost 6 bases, the J end lost 0 bases, and 12 bases lay between the germline ends. Germline assignment: CDR1 MNHNS and CDR2 SASEGT. The CDR3 is 15 residues long. The CDR3 coding sequence is TGTGCCAGCAGAAAAGGGCAGTATAGCAATCAGCCCCAGCATTTT. Translation: CASRKGQYSNQPQHF.

Comments on this clone: The same CDR3 is also encoded by other DNA sequences in this sample. The rearrangement uses TRBV9 and TRBJ1-1; D not resolved. The germline CDR1 and CDR2 sequences are SGDLS and YYNGEE. CDR3 size: 14 residues. Trimming cost V 2 bases and J 0 bases, with 8 bases left between them. This chain's CDR3 is CASSVDLLNTEAFF. In DNA, the CDR3 is TGTGCCAGCAGCGTGGACCTACTGAACACTGAAGCTTTCTTT.

V gene TRBV5-1 combines with J gene TRBJ1-1, with D uncertain. From germline, CDR1 is SGHRS and CDR2 YFSETQ. Trimming cost V 2 bases and J 1 base, with 9 bases left between them. This CDR3 spans 14 amino acids. The CDR3 DNA reads as TGCGCCAGCAGCTTTGAAGGGTCGAACACTGAAGCTTTCTTT. Translated: CASSFEGSNTEAFF.

The V gene is TRBV5-6, the J gene TRBJ2-7; D gene ambiguous. Germline V lookup: CDR1 SGHDT, CDR2 YYEEEE. The CDR3 has 13 residues. V lost 7 bases and J 1 base, leaving 12 bases between the germline ends. Here the CDR3 DNA reads TGTGCCAGCCGCCCCCTAAGGTCCTACGAGCAGTACTTC. Translated, it gives CASRPLRSYEQYF.

The chain couples TRBV27 to TRBJ1-1; D is possibly TRBD1 (5 bases). V gave up 1 base and J gave up 2 bases, with 14 bases separating them. This CDR3 comprises 16 residues. CDR1 and CDR2 (germline): MNHEY, SMNVEV (reference sequence). In DNA form, the CDR3 reads TGTGCCAGCAGTTTATTGGCCAGGGAAGCCAACACTGAAGCTTTCTTT. Protein sequence: CASSLLAREANTEAFF.

The chain combines TRBV7-9 with TRBJ1-1; D perhaps matches TRBD1 (5 bases). V shed 1 base and J shed 7 bases, with 13 bases lying between them. Germline CDR1 is SEHNR and CDR2 is FQNEAQ (reference sequence). The CDR3 extends over 14 amino acids. The CDR3 bases are TGTGCCAGCAGCTTAGTCTATCGGGGCGTTGAAGCTTTCTTT. This gives the protein CASSLVYRGVEAFF.

The chain recombines TRBV7-9 with TRBJ2-5; TRBD2 is a possible D gene (6 bases). CDR1 and CDR2 (germline): SEHNR, FQNEAQ (reference sequence). V lost 9 bases and J lost 5, with 10 bases in between. The CDR3 has 11 amino acids. This chain's CDR3 is CASGAGETQYF. As DNA, the CDR3 is TGTGCCAGTGGGGCGGGGGAGACCCAGTACTTC.

The V call is TRBV4-1, the J call TRBJ2-2; 7 bases line up with TRBD1. The CDR3 totals 18 residues. Germline V lookup: CDR1 MGHRA, CDR2 YSYEKL. V trimming: 0 bases; J trimming: 5 bases; junction bases outside the gene matches: 12. CDR3 nucleotide sequence: TGCGCCAGCAGCCAAGATACCCCTCAGGCAGGGGGAACCGGGGAGCTGTTTTTT. It codes for CASSQDTPQAGGTGELFF.